The present T cell receptor beta chain was sequenced within a study of PD-1 blockade in classical Hodgkin lymphoma. Time point reported: newly diagnosed, previously untreated cHL patient sample. Investigators isolated CD4+ T cells from thawed PBMCs through magnetic negative selection. Method: immunoSEQ multiplex PCR; TCRdb's copy keeps in-frame clones and lacks some. The sample includes 25,000 to 30,000 clones, roughly 90% of them seen just once. The sample holds a few counts of this clone. The CDR3 is 14 amino acids. Trimming shortened V by 5 bases and J by 7 bases, and 15 bases separated the two germline ends. Germline CDR1 and CDR2: LNHDA and SQIVND (reference sequence).

The sample was CD4+ T cells from blood. This sequence was found in a human donor with classical Hodgkin lymphoma. The chain carries TRBV19 and TRBJ1-5, with D perhaps matching TRBD1 (5 bases). CDR3 sequence (DNA): TGTGCCAGTAGTGTCCTCGGGGGTGAGCAGCCCCAGCATTTT. This encodes CASSVLGGEQPQHF. Looking up the rest from reference TRBV19 and TRBJ1-5 gives the full variable domain: DGGITQSPKYLFRKEGQNVTLSCEQNLNHDAMYWYRQDPGQGLRLIYYSQIVNDFQKGDIAEGYSVSREKKESFPLTVTSAQKNPTAFYLCASSVLGGEQPQHFGDGTRLSIL.